These 32 T cell receptor beta chains came from one sample sequenced in a study of post-analysis software for immune sequencing data. cDNA libraries for TCR beta contained unique molecular identifiers. Each CDR3 protein is one row after TCRdb ran MiXCR on the PCR reads. The top ten clones hold roughly 10% of a sample with approximately 690,000 distinct CDR3 sequences, about 60% of them seen once. The antigens for these receptors are not known. The study, taken as a whole, reports: Elevated frequency relative to controls characterized four or five TRBV segments in patients, TRBV5-6, TRBV5-1 and TRBV20-1 among them.

The sequenced sample consisted of blood. The receptors come from a girl aged 2-10 years with multiple sclerosis.

The genes are TRBV10-3 and TRBJ2-1; 9 positions match TRBD2. CDR3 length: 14 amino acids. V was pared by 7 bases and J by 7 bases, with 8 bases of the junction left unmatched. Germline-derived CDR1 and CDR2 are ENHRY and SYGVKD. CDR3 bases: TGTGCCATCAAGGGCGGGGGGGCCTTGAATGAGCAGTTCTTC. Translating it yields CAIKGGGALNEQFF.

V gene TRBV12-3 or TRBV12-4 combines with J gene TRBJ2-1; 7 bases fit TRBD1. V dropped 6 bases and J dropped 6; count of bases not matched to a gene: 11. CDR3 length: 15 amino acids. This CDR3 reads CASREDRPSSNEQFF. As DNA, the CDR3 is TGTGCCAGCAGAGAGGACAGGCCCTCATCCAATGAGCAGTTCTTC.

In this sample, this clonotype turned up a few times. The V and J genes are TRBV11-1 and TRBJ1-2; a possible D gene is TRBD1 (5 bases). The germline V and J ends were trimmed by 1 base and 2 bases, with 17 bases remaining between them. Germline CDR1 reads SGHAT; CDR2 reads FQDESV (reference sequence). CDR3 size: 17 residues. For the CDR3, the DNA is TGTGCCAGCAGCTTAGATGGGGGACGTCTGGGGAACTATGGCTACACCTTC. Translated, it gives CASSLDGGRLGNYGYTF.

CDR3 sequence (DNA): TGTGCCCGATCCGGGACAGCGGAAACTGGGGCCAACGTCCTGACTTTC. As protein: CARSGTAETGANVLTF. The chain has TRBV30 and TRBJ2-6; 7 nucleotides agree with TRBD1. The trim removed 8 bases at V and 2 bases at J, leaving 12 bases unmatched. The germline V gene has CDR1 GTSNPN and CDR2 SVGIG (reference sequence). The CDR3 sequence is 16 residues long. Full variable domain (outside the CDR3, taken from reference TRBV30 and TRBJ2-6): SQTIHQWPATLVQPVGSPLSLECTVEGTSNPNLYWYRQAAGRGLQLLFYSVGIGQISSEVPQNLSASRPQDRQFILSSKKLLLSDSGFYLCARSGTAETGANVLTFGAGSRLTVL.

V usage is TRBV5-1 and J usage is TRBJ2-1, with TRBD1 identical over 9 bases. J was trimmed by 6 bases and V by 1 base; bases with no gene match: 11. CDR3 length: 17 amino acids. Germline V gene lookup returns CDR1 SGHRS and CDR2 YFSETQ. The CDR3 DNA is TGCGCCAGCAGCTTGAGGTCCGGGACAGGGCACCCCAATGAGCAGTTCTTC. Translated: CASSLRSGTGHPNEQFF. Together with reference TRBV5-1 and TRBJ2-1, the CDR3 gives the full variable domain: KAGVTQTPRYLIKTRGQQVTLSCSPISGHRSVSWYQQTPGQGLQFLFEYFSETQRNKGNFPGRFSGRQFSNSRSEMNVSTLELGDSALYLCASSLRSGTGHPNEQFFGPGTRLTVL.

The CDR3 loop is CASSYPRQGKGNEQFF. In DNA, the CDR3 is TGTGCCAGCAGTTACCCTAGACAGGGAAAGGGCAATGAGCAGTTCTTC. The chain joins TRBV6-5 to TRBJ2-1, with 7 nucleotides matching TRBD1. The ends lost 2 bases at V and 6 bases at J; junction bases unmatched: 10. Germline CDR1 reads MNHEY; CDR2 reads SVGAGI. CDR3 size: 16 residues.

The chain is built from TRBV12-3 or TRBV12-4 and TRBJ2-7, with TRBD2 as a possible D gene (7 bases). With the DNA end fitting TRBJ2-5 better, the J assignment may be wrong. CDR3 length equals 13 residues. As DNA, the CDR3 is TGTGCCAGTGGGGGAGGGAGGGGGAAGACCCAGTACTTC. It translates to CASGGGRGKTQYF.

The chain combines TRBV23-1 with TRBJ2-5; 7 positions agree with TRBD1. TRBV23-1 is reported as an ORF; its role is uncertain. J gave up 1 base and V 7 bases, and 9 bases lay outside the gene matches. The CDR3 runs 15 residues. CDR3 DNA sequence: TGCGCCAGCATTCGTCACCACAGGGGCCAAGAGACCCAGTACTTC. Amino acid sequence: CASIRHHRGQETQYF.

V and J are TRBV30 and TRBJ2-5; 13 positions match TRBD2. The end of the DNA aligns better with TRBJ2-7, so the J call may be wrong. The length of the CDR3 is 15 residues. Per germline, CDR1 GTSNPN and CDR2 SVGIG (reference sequence). The CDR3 loop reads CAWSLGLAGVREQYF. The DNA of the CDR3 is TGTGCCTGGAGCTTAGGACTAGCGGGAGTTCGCGAGCAGTACTTC.

This clonotype was recorded once. CDR3 sequence (DNA): TGTGCCAGCGGGCCAACACCCTACAATGAGCAGTACTTC. Amino acids: CASGPTPYNEQYF. The chain recombines TRBV6-1 with TRBJ2-7; no firm D call. V was pared by 8 bases and J by 7 bases, with 18 bases between. The germline CDR1 and CDR2 sequences are MNHNS and SASEGT. This CDR3 spans 13 amino acids.

V is TRBV6-1 and J is TRBJ1-5; D uncertain. CDR1 and CDR2 from the germline V gene are MNHNS and SASEGT. There are 15 residues in the CDR3. Trimming left V 6 bases short and J 0 bases short, with 12 bases between. CDR3 DNA sequence: TGTGCCAGCAGATTGGCGGATTATAGCAATCAGCCCCAGCATTTT. Its translation is CASRLADYSNQPQHF.

This chain links TRBV28 with TRBJ2-3; the match to TRBD1 covers 8 bases. The CDR3 sequence is 12 residues long. Trimming cost V 6 bases and J 9 bases; bases outside gene matches: 5. Germline-derived CDR1 and CDR2 are MDHEN and SYDVKM. CDR3 nucleotide sequence: TGTGCCAGCAGCGACAGGGGACTGACGCAGTATTTT. Its translation: CASSDRGLTQYF.

The chain is built from TRBV5-1 and TRBJ2-1; D is perhaps TRBD1 or TRBD2 (5 bases each). V was shortened by 0 bases and J by 7 bases, with 14 bases between the two germline ends. The germline gives CDR1 SGHRS, CDR2 YFSETQ. CDR3 length: 15 amino acids. CDR3 protein: CASSLAARGGNEQFF. CDR3 coding DNA: TGCGCCAGCAGCTTGGCGGCTAGGGGCGGGAATGAGCAGTTCTTC.

V usage is TRBV5-1 and J usage is TRBJ2-1; 13 nucleotides line up with TRBD2. J lost 7 bases, V lost 0 bases, and 4 bases had no gene match. This CDR3 is built from 16 residues. Germline assignment: CDR1 SGHRS and CDR2 YFSETQ. CDR3 DNA: TGCGCCAGCAGCTTGGAACTAGCGGGAGGGTTGAATGAGCAGTTCTTC. It encodes CASSLELAGGLNEQFF.

This clonotype was seen more than once but under ten times. V usage is TRBV11-2 and J usage is TRBJ1-1, with 11 bases lining up with TRBD1. V lost 0 bases, J lost 6 bases, and 12 bases stayed unmatched. In germline, CDR1 is SGHAT, CDR2 FQNNGV. The CDR3 consists of 18 residues. CDR3 region: CASSLDPRDRGVKAEAFF. The CDR3, as DNA: TGTGCCAGCAGCTTAGACCCCCGGGACAGGGGGGTGAAGGCTGAAGCTTTCTTT.

V and J are TRBV29-1 and TRBJ2-5; the D call may be TRBD1 or TRBD2 (5 bases each). Germline values: CDR1 SQVTM, CDR2 ANQGSEA. There are 12 residues in the CDR3. CDR3 region: CILVTAQETQYF. The CDR3 nucleotides are TGCATACTAGTGACAGCTCAAGAGACCCAGTACTTC.

This clonotype showed up just a few times. This sequence joins TRBV7-8 and TRBJ2-7; tentative D call: TRBD2 (6 bases). V lost 5 bases and J 2 bases, leaving 16 bases between the germline ends. The CDR3 loop spans 15 amino acids. Germline lookup yields CDR1 SGHVS and CDR2 FQNEAQ. This CDR3 reads CASSPEGGTPYEQYF. The DNA for the CDR3 is TGTGCCAGCAGCCCCGAGGGCGGGACCCCCTACGAGCAGTACTTC.

CDR3 in amino acids: CSAMDPSGLGSEQFF. The CDR3 DNA follows: TGCAGTGCTATGGACCCTAGCGGCCTAGGGAGTGAGCAGTTCTTC. The chain links TRBV20-1 to TRBJ2-1; 7 bases align to TRBD2. J gave up 9 bases and V 4 bases, and 15 bases lay outside the gene matches. The germline V gene encodes CDR1 DFQATT and CDR2 SNEGSKA (reference sequence). The CDR3 covers 15 residues.

The V and J genes are TRBV11-2 and TRBJ2-1, with D unclear. CDR3 size: 16 residues. CDR1 is SGHAT, CDR2 FQNNGV, per germline. Trimming stripped 4 bases from V and 1 base from J, with 14 bases between. The DNA of the CDR3 is TGTGCCAGCAGCTCCATAGGGTTGGGGTCCTACAATGAGCAGTTCTTC. Its protein is CASSSIGLGSYNEQFF.

The V call is TRBV5-1, the J call TRBJ2-7; TRBD1 is a possible D gene (6 bases). CDR3 length: 14 amino acids. V was clipped by 7 bases and J by 5 bases, with 19 bases between them. Germline V lookup: CDR1 SGHRS, CDR2 YFSETQ. DNA of the CDR3: TGCGCCAGCGCCCCTCGCAGTGGGGGCGACGAGCAGTACTTC. Translated: CASAPRSGGDEQYF.

The rearrangement links TRBV3-1 to TRBJ1-2; possibly TRBD1 for D (5 bases). CDR3 length: 13 amino acids. Germline-derived CDR1 and CDR2 are LGHDT and YNNKEL (reference sequence). V lost 6 bases and J lost 4, with 12 bases in between. Here the CDR3 reads CASRGHSTYGYTF. For the CDR3, the DNA is TGTGCCAGCAGAGGACACTCGACCTATGGCTACACCTTC. Based on the CDR3 plus reference TRBV3-1 and TRBJ1-2, the full variable domain is DTAVSQTPKYLVTQMGNDKSIKCEQNLGHDTMYWYKQDSKKFLKIMFSYNNKELIINETVPNRFSPKSPDKAHLNLHINSLELGDSAVYFCASRGHSTYGYTFGSGTRLTVV.

This chain connects TRBV20-1 to TRBJ1-4; unclear D gene. V gave up 3 bases and J gave up 6 bases, with 17 bases separating them. Germline lookup yields CDR1 DFQATT and CDR2 SNEGSKA (reference sequence). The CDR3 is 15 residues long. CDR3 in DNA: TGCAGTGCTAGCCGGACCGTCGGAAGAGATGAAAAACTGTTTTTT. Amino acid sequence: CSASRTVGRDEKLFF.

This clonotype has only one observation. The chain links TRBV20-1 to TRBJ2-3; 9 bases match TRBD2. V shed 6 bases and J 6 bases; nucleotides not matched to a gene: 10. CDR3 size: 14 residues. Germline CDR1 DFQATT, CDR2 SNEGSKA (reference sequence). The CDR3 DNA is TGCAGTGCGTCGGGACTAGCCCTCTGGGATACGCAGTATTTT. Translating gives CSASGLALWDTQYF.

The sample holds a few counts of this clonotype. The chain uses TRBV10-3 and TRBJ2-1; 9 bases fit TRBD2. The CDR3 extends over 13 amino acids. CDR1 is ENHRY and CDR2 is SYGVKD in the germline V gene. V was pared by 7 bases and J by 10 bases, with 8 bases of the junction left unmatched. The CDR3 spells CAITGGRAEEQFF. DNA for the CDR3: TGTGCCATCACTGGCGGGAGGGCGGAGGAGCAGTTCTTC.

The V call is TRBV5-6, the J call TRBJ2-4, with D hard to call. The germline V gene has CDR1 SGHDT and CDR2 YYEEEE. This CDR3 has 15 amino acids. Trimming took 0 bases from V and 10 from J, leaving 17 bases between them. As DNA, the CDR3 is TGTGCCAGCAGCTTGGCCACGGCGCTAGTCCAGATTCAGTACTTC. This sequence encodes CASSLATALVQIQYF.

The V gene is TRBV12-3 or TRBV12-4, the J gene TRBJ2-7, with 9 bases that match TRBD1. The V gene end was trimmed by 7 bases and the J gene end by 3 bases; junction bases not matched to a gene: 7. The length of the CDR3 is 14 residues. CDR3 sequence reads: CASNPDRGFYEQYF. Written as DNA, the CDR3 is TGTGCCAGCAACCCCGACAGGGGGTTCTACGAGCAGTACTTC.

The genes are TRBV18 and TRBJ2-1; TRBD1 might be the D (5 bases). V gave up 2 bases and J gave up 2 bases, with 13 bases separating them. The CDR3 length is 16 residues. Germline values: CDR1 KGHSH, CDR2 LQKENI. The CDR3 sequence is CASSPSNRFAYNEQFF. The CDR3 DNA sequence: TGTGCCAGCTCACCATCCAACAGGTTTGCCTACAATGAGCAGTTCTTC.

This clonotype was counted only a few times. The junction does not match germline at one end; this may be a read error. The chain couples TRBV6-2 or TRBV6-3 to TRBJ1-1; D is unresolved. In germline, CDR1 is MNHEY, CDR2 SVGEGT. This CDR3 spans 14 amino acids. The CDR3 spells CASSSDGENTEAFF. The CDR3 coding sequence is TGTGCTAGCAGTTCCGATGGGGAGAACACTGAAGCTTTCTTT.

The J gene is TRBJ1-4, the V gene TRBV2; possibly TRBD1 for D (5 bases). The V gene lost 6 bases and the J gene lost 6 bases, with 11 bases spanning the gap. The CDR3 is 13 residues long. Germline V CDR1 and CDR2: SNHLY, FYNNEI. The CDR3 sequence: CASSLGVDEKLFF. The CDR3 DNA reads TGTGCCAGCAGCTTAGGGGTGGATGAAAAACTGTTTTTT.

The chain recombines TRBV5-1 with TRBJ2-1; D possibly corresponds to TRBD2 (5 bases). Germline V gene sequence: CDR1 SGHRS, CDR2 YFSETQ. The CDR3 has 13 residues. The germline V and J ends were trimmed by 4 bases and 10 bases, with 15 bases remaining between them. CDR3 DNA: TGCGCCAGCAGCCCTACTAGGGCCGGGGAGCAGTTCTTC. This codes for CASSPTRAGEQFF.

This clonotype was seen a handful of times. J is TRBJ2-5 and V is TRBV12-3 or TRBV12-4; weak D call: TRBD1 (5 bases). The CDR3 is 15 amino acids. Trimming removed 5 bases from V and 1 base from J, with 14 bases in between. The CDR3 sequence: CASSLLADTQETQYF. CDR3 DNA sequence: TGTGCCAGCAGTCTCCTCGCGGACACCCAAGAGACCCAGTACTTC.

A remark on this clonotype: One junction end does not reproduce the germline sequence, and a read error may be involved. The chain employs TRBV15 and TRBJ2-7; 8 nucleotides align to TRBD1. The germline V gene encodes CDR1 LNHNV and CDR2 YYDKDF (reference sequence). The CDR3 is made up of 18 amino acids. In DNA form, the CDR3 reads TGTGCCACTAGCAGACATCCCCTCAGGACAGGGCCCCTTCGGGAGCAGTACTTC. This codes for CATSRHPLRTGPLREQYF.